The entry below describes one TCR beta chain. This record comes from a study of TIL therapy for anti-PD-1-resistant metastatic lung cancer. The overall study: Progressing patients received lymphodepletion, expanded TIL infusion and IL-2. Tumors carried a median about 1.5 non-synonymous mutations per megabase.

The libraries were made with immunoSEQ v3. Each library reached roughly 2 million read pairs, or about 5-6.5 million at deep level. The method was immunoSEQ multiplex PCR; TCRdb's version includes in-frame clones alone and lacks a portion of them. The sample includes around 16,000 clones, 65% to 75% of them seen just once. J was trimmed by 4 bases and V by 5 bases; bases with no gene match: 3. The germline V gene has CDR1 SGHTA and CDR2 FQGTGA. CDR3 length: 13 residues. The time point denotes: pre-treatment sample, taken before nivolumab and TIL therapy. Enrollment ran from late 2017 to early 2020. This rearrangement joins TRBV7-3 to TRBJ2-5, with 8 bases aligning to TRBD2. The TCR sequence derives from a person aged 25 to 85 with non-small cell lung cancer. The starting material was blood, obtained at baseline. The CDR3 nucleotides are TGTGCCAGCAGCGAGGGACTAGGAGAGACCCAGTACTTC. It yields the protein CASSEGLGETQYF.